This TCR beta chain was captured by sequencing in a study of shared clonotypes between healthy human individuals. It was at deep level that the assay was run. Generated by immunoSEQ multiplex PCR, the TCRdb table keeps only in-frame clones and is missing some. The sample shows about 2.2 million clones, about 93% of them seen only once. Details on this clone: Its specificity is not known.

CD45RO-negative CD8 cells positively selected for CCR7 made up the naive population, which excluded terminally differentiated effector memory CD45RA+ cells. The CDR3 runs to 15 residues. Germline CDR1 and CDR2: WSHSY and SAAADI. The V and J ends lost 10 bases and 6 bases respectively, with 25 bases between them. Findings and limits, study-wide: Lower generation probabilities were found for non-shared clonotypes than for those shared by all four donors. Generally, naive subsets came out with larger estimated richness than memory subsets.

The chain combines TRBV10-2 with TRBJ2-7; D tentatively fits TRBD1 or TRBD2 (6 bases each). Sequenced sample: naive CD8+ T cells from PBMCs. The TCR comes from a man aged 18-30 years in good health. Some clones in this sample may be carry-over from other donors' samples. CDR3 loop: CATGAGQSWGGEQYF. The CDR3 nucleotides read TGCGCCACAGGGGCAGGACAAAGCTGGGGAGGCGAGCAGTACTTC.